A single sample is the source of the 21 T cell receptor beta chains below, sequenced in a study of blood T cell repertoires in COVID-19. Assay: immunoSEQ multiplex PCR; the TCRdb copy retains only in-frame clones and omits some. The sample lists about 290,000 clones; over 85% were seen once. The sequenced material came from peripheral blood. These receptors all stem from a woman in her 30s with COVID-19, enrolled during active disease.

In this sample, this clone turned up a few times. The gene calls are TRBV3-1 (or the pseudogene TRBV3-2) and TRBJ2-6; 7 positions match TRBD1. Germline-derived CDR1 and CDR2 are LGHDT and YNNKEL (reference sequence). Trimming cost V 4 bases and J 0 bases; bases outside gene matches: 9. The CDR3 consists of 18 residues. In DNA form, the CDR3 reads TGTGCCAGCAGCCCACACCGGACAGGACGCTCTGGGGCCAACGTCCTGACTTTC. Translating it yields CASSPHRTGRSGANVLTF.

V is TRBV2 and J is TRBJ2-3; 9 nucleotides line up with TRBD2. The CDR3 consists of 17 residues. After removal of 0 bases from V and 7 bases from J, the junction contained 11 bases not matched to a gene. CDR1 SNHLY and CDR2 FYNNEI come from the germline V gene. The CDR3 DNA is TGTGCCAGCAGTGAAGCGCTACTAGCGGGTCGGCTGAATACGCAGTATTTT. Translated: CASSEALLAGRLNTQYF.

This chain joins TRBV19 and TRBJ1-4; 8 nucleotides agree with TRBD1. The germline gives CDR1 LNHDA, CDR2 SQIVND (reference sequence). This CDR3 contains 13 residues. Trimming at V came to 3 bases and at J to 8 bases, leaving 2 bases not matched to a gene. The CDR3, as DNA: TGTGCCAGTAGTATCTACAGGGGGGAAAAACTGTTTTTT. Its translation is CASSIYRGEKLFF.

This CDR3 reads CASSLEQGSPLHF. The CDR3 nucleotides are TGTGCCAGCAGCTTAGAGCAGGGTTCACCCCTCCACTTT. The J gene is TRBJ1-6, the V gene TRBV7-9; possibly TRBD1 for D (5 bases). CDR3 length: 13 amino acids. The germline CDR1 and CDR2 sequences are SEHNR and FQNEAQ (reference sequence). Trimming stripped 1 base from V and 9 bases from J, with 7 bases between.

The chain recombines TRBV3-1 (or the pseudogene TRBV3-2) with TRBJ2-5; 11 nucleotides line up with TRBD2. Germline V CDR1 and CDR2: LGHDT, YNNKEL (reference sequence). This CDR3 is built from 17 residues. The V and J ends lost 5 bases and 1 base, in that order; junction bases with no gene match: 9. In nucleotides, the CDR3 is TGTGCCAGCAGCACCCGATTAGCGGGGGGGATCCAAGAGACCCAGTACTTC. Amino acids: CASSTRLAGGIQETQYF.

This clone was observed a single time. The J gene is TRBJ2-7, the V gene TRBV7-2, with no clear D. The CDR3 has 15 amino acids. With 5 bases removed from V and 0 bases from J, the gap between germline ends came to 14 bases. CDR1 is SGHTA and CDR2 is FQGNSA in the germline V gene. The CDR3 nucleotides are TGTGCCAGCAGCCCCCTCGAAACAAGCTCCTACGAGCAGTACTTC. Translating gives CASSPLETSSYEQYF.

The CDR3 reads CASSLELSYEQYF. CDR3 nucleotide sequence: TGTGCCAGCAGCCTCGAACTATCCTACGAGCAGTACTTC. The chain is built from TRBV7-9 and TRBJ2-7; the D is unclear. Trimming shortened V by 5 bases and J by 1 base, and 9 bases separated the two germline ends. The CDR3 is made up of 13 amino acids. Germline CDR1 is SEHNR and CDR2 is FQNEAQ (reference sequence).

The chain is built from TRBV9 and TRBJ2-2, with D tentatively TRBD1 (6 bases). Deletions cut 0 bases from V and 3 bases from J, with 9 bases between. The germline V gene encodes CDR1 SGDLS and CDR2 YYNGEE. CDR3 length equals 15 residues. The CDR3 here is CASSVVQGHTGELFF. The CDR3 bases are TGTGCCAGCAGCGTAGTCCAGGGGCACACCGGGGAGCTGTTTTTT. Supplemented by reference TRBV9 and TRBJ2-2, the full variable domain reads DSGVTQTPKHLITATGQRVTLRCSPRSGDLSVYWYQQSLDQGLQFLIQYYNGEERAKGNILERFSAQQFPDLHSELNLSSLELGDSALYFCASSVVQGHTGELFFGEGSRLTVL.

The V gene is TRBV7-8, the J gene TRBJ1-1; unclear D gene. This CDR3 comprises 13 residues. Trimming removed 1 base from V and 1 base from J, with 4 bases in between. CDR1 and CDR2 (germline): SGHVS, FQNEAQ. Written as DNA, the CDR3 is TGTGCCAGCAGCTTAGACAGGAACACTGAAGCTTTCTTT. It specifies CASSLDRNTEAFF.

This rearrangement joins TRBV9 to TRBJ2-7; the match to TRBD1 covers 7 bases. CDR1 is SGDLS and CDR2 is YYNGEE in the germline V gene. The CDR3 sequence is 13 residues long. The V segment lost 9 bases and the J segment 2 bases; nucleotides outside the gene matches: 8. CDR3 coding DNA: TGTGCCACCTCCGGGACAGACACCTACGAGCAGTACTTC. It encodes CATSGTDTYEQYF.

The chain links TRBV5-4 to TRBJ1-6; unclear D gene. V was clipped by 3 bases and J by 2 bases, with 9 bases between them. There are 15 residues in the CDR3. Germline CDR1 and CDR2: SGHNT and YYREEE (reference sequence). The CDR3 DNA is TGTGCCAGCAGCTCACGGAGGGCCTATAATTCACCCCTCCACTTT. It specifies CASSSRRAYNSPLHF.

The rearrangement joins TRBV3-1 (or the pseudogene TRBV3-2) to TRBJ1-6; 7 positions match TRBD1. The CDR3 consists of 16 residues. Losses at the gene ends were 2 bases for V and 8 bases for J; bases not matched to a gene: 9. Germline CDR1 reads LGHDT; CDR2 reads YNNKEL (reference sequence). CDR3 protein: CASSQYTGVRDSPLHF. The CDR3 nucleotides read TGTGCCAGCAGCCAATACACAGGGGTGAGGGATTCACCCCTCCACTTT.

The sample holds one count of this clone. CDR3 sequence: CASSQLLQTGGSRNEQFF. CDR3 in DNA: TGTGCCAGCAGCCAACTCCTTCAGACAGGGGGCTCGAGAAATGAGCAGTTCTTC. The chain couples TRBV3-1 (or the pseudogene TRBV3-2) to TRBJ2-1, with TRBD1 matching 10 bases. The CDR3 sequence is 18 residues long. V lost 2 bases, J lost 7 bases, and 14 bases stayed unmatched. Germline assignment: CDR1 LGHDT and CDR2 YNNKEL (reference sequence).

This clone was recorded once. This chain connects TRBV5-1 to TRBJ1-1; no clear D. Trimming stripped 5 bases from V and 6 bases from J, with 8 bases between. The CDR3 totals 11 residues. Germline V gene data show CDR1 as SGHRS and CDR2 as YFSETQ. The CDR3 DNA reads as TGCGCCAGCAGTGGGCCGGCTGAAGCTTTCTTT. Translation: CASSGPAEAFF.

The chain is built from TRBV5-1 and TRBJ2-7; TRBD1 is a possible D gene (6 bases). Germline V gene lookup returns CDR1 SGHRS and CDR2 YFSETQ. V was pared by 0 bases and J by 1 base, with 14 bases between. This CDR3 spans 16 amino acids. This chain's CDR3 is CASSLGPGDSSYEQYF. The CDR3 region has the DNA TGCGCCAGCAGCTTGGGCCCAGGGGATTCTTCCTACGAGCAGTACTTC. The variable domain in full, with the rest retrieved from reference TRBV5-1 and TRBJ2-7, is KAGVTQTPRYLIKTRGQQVTLSCSPISGHRSVSWYQQTPGQGLQFLFEYFSETQRNKGNFPGRFSGRQFSNSRSEMNVSTLELGDSALYLCASSLGPGDSSYEQYFGPGTRLTVT.

This clone was counted only a few times. This rearrangement joins TRBV7-2 to TRBJ1-2; D remains unclear. The CDR3 covers 16 residues. The V gene lost 5 bases and the J gene lost 4 bases, with 20 bases spanning the gap. Germline-derived CDR1 and CDR2 are SGHTA and FQGNSA. CDR3 DNA sequence: TGTGCCAGCAGCCCCGGAGGGCTTGCGGGCAGCTATGGCTACACCTTC. Translation: CASSPGGLAGSYGYTF. The whole variable domain, filled in from reference TRBV7-2 and TRBJ1-2, reads GAGVSQSPSNKVTEKGKDVELRCDPISGHTALYWYRQSLGQGLEFLIYFQGNSAPDKSGLPSDRFSAERTGGSVSTLTIQRTQQEDSAVYLCASSPGGLAGSYGYTFGSGTRLTVV.

The gene calls are TRBV6-5 and TRBJ2-7; tentatively, D is TRBD2 (8 bases). V lost 0 bases and J 3 bases, leaving 15 bases between the germline ends. The CDR3 has 16 residues. CDR1 is MNHEY and CDR2 is SVGAGI in the germline V gene. CDR3 region: CASSYSGGDRVYEQYF. CDR3 bases: TGTGCCAGCAGTTACTCCGGGGGGGACAGAGTCTACGAGCAGTACTTC.

V is TRBV27 and J is TRBJ2-5; D gene ambiguous. Trimming stripped 9 bases from V and 7 bases from J, with 12 bases between. The CDR3 spans 11 residues. Germline assignment: CDR1 MNHEY and CDR2 SMNVEV (reference sequence). CDR3 sequence reads: CASSSSRTQYF. The CDR3 region has the DNA TGTGCCAGTTCGTCGAGTAGGACCCAGTACTTC.

This chain joins TRBV7-6 and TRBJ1-4; perhaps TRBD1 as D (5 bases). The CDR3 sequence is 15 residues long. From germline, CDR1 is SGHVS and CDR2 FNYEAQ. V was shortened by 1 base and J by 10 bases, with 16 bases between the two germline ends. The CDR3 protein is CASSLDRTTGGKLFF. In DNA form, the CDR3 reads TGTGCCAGCAGCTTAGACCGAACCACCGGGGGAAAACTGTTTTTT.

This clone was detected only once. The V gene is TRBV5-1, the J gene TRBJ2-7; D unclear. Per the germline V gene, CDR1 is SGHRS and CDR2 is YFSETQ. Trimming removed 0 bases from V and 4 bases from J, with 8 bases in between. The CDR3 has 13 residues. This chain's CDR3 is CASSLGDTYEQYF. For the CDR3, the DNA is TGCGCCAGCAGCTTGGGCGACACTTACGAGCAGTACTTC.

The gene calls are TRBV19 and TRBJ1-2, with D maybe TRBD1 (6 bases). This CDR3 contains 12 residues. The V gene's germline CDR1 is LNHDA and CDR2 SQIVND (reference sequence). The chain's CDR3 is CASDSPNYGYTF. CDR3 sequence (DNA): TGTGCGTCGGACAGCCCTAACTATGGCTACACCTTC. Full variable domain (rest looked up from reference TRBV19 and TRBJ1-2): DGGITQSPKYLFRKEGQNVTLSCEQNLNHDAMYWYRQDPGQGLRLIYYSQIVNDFQKGDIAEGYSVSREKKESFPLTVTSAQKNPTAFYLCASDSPNYGYTFGSGTRLTVV.